The rows below give T cell receptor beta chains drawn from one sample of a study of a mutant IDH1 vaccine in newly diagnosed glioma. These receptors are not linked to any known antigen. Profiling relied on immunoSEQ multiplex PCR, and the TCRdb table lists in-frame clones only, not all of them. This table has 110,000 or so clones, about nine tenths appearing once. Sequenced here: PBMCs, sampled from a glioma patient whose treatment included an IDH1 peptide vaccine. All receptors derive from a woman in her forties or fifties with glioma. CDR3s include the opening cysteine and the closing phenylalanine or tryptophan. Each record gives: D gene, J gene, V gene, CDR3 DNA, CDR3 protein. The D gene is left open where the match is weak.

d_gene: .; j_gene: TRBJ1-5; v_gene: TRBV28; CDR3nt: TGTGCCACGACACAGTTCGATCAGCCCCAGCATTTT; CDR3aa: CATTQFDQPQHF
d_gene: TRBD1; j_gene: TRBJ2-3; v_gene: TRBV28; CDR3nt: TGTGCCAGCAGTTTAGGACAGGGGGAAGGGACAGATACGCAGTATTTT; CDR3aa: CASSLGQGEGTDTQYF
d_gene: .; j_gene: TRBJ1-1; v_gene: TRBV27; CDR3nt: TGTGCCAGCAGTTTAGGAGGGGGGAACACTGAAGCTTTCTTT; CDR3aa: CASSLGGGNTEAFF
d_gene: .; j_gene: TRBJ1-3; v_gene: TRBV12-5; CDR3nt: TGTGCTAGTGGCCAGACCGGGACGGATGGAAACACCATATATTTT; CDR3aa: CASGQTGTDGNTIYF
d_gene: TRBD2; j_gene: TRBJ2-2; v_gene: TRBV10-3; CDR3nt: TGTGCCATCAGTGAAATTAGGGGGAGCGGGAGCCGGGAAAACGGGGAGCTGTTTTTT; CDR3aa: CAISEIRGSGSRENGELFF
d_gene: TRBD1; j_gene: TRBJ2-4; v_gene: TRBV5-5; CDR3nt: TGTGCCAGCAGCCCCCCACAGGGGGGAAACATTCAGTACTTC; CDR3aa: CASSPPQGGNIQYF
d_gene: TRBD1; j_gene: TRBJ1-1; v_gene: TRBV28; CDR3nt: TGTGCCAGCAGTTTACTGACAGGGATGAACACTGAAGCTTTCTTT; CDR3aa: CASSLLTGMNTEAFF
d_gene: TRBD2; j_gene: TRBJ2-3; v_gene: TRBV28; CDR3nt: TGTGCCAGCAGTTTAGGAGGGAGGGGGACTAGCGGGAGGGCCTCGGATACGCAGTATTTT; CDR3aa: CASSLGGRGTSGRASDTQYF
d_gene: TRBD2; j_gene: TRBJ2-7; v_gene: TRBV27; CDR3nt: TGTGCCAGCAGGGGGACTAGCGGGAGACCCTACGAGCAGTACTTC; CDR3aa: CASRGTSGRPYEQYF
d_gene: .; j_gene: TRBJ2-3; v_gene: TRBV5-4; CDR3nt: TGTGCCAGCAGCGCACCGGGACTTCCCTACACAGATACGCAGTATTTT; CDR3aa: CASSAPGLPYTDTQYF
d_gene: TRBD2; j_gene: TRBJ2-1; v_gene: TRBV5-1; CDR3nt: TGCGCCAGCAGCTTTCTAGCGGGATCCTCCAATGAGCAGTTCTTC; CDR3aa: CASSFLAGSSNEQFF